The 6 T cell receptor beta chains given below trace back to one sample, sequenced in a study of blood T cell repertoires in COVID-19. TCRdb keeps only in-frame clones here, not all; method: immunoSEQ multiplex PCR. The sample records 250,000 to 350,000 clones, roughly 87% being singletons. The sequenced sample consisted of peripheral blood. These receptors were collected from a woman aged 45 to 65 who had recovered from COVID-19.

The chain couples TRBV5-6 to TRBJ2-7; tentative D call: TRBD2 (6 bases). Looked up from germline, CDR1 is SGHDT and CDR2 is YYEEEE. This CDR3 is 14 amino acids long. V lost 0 bases, J lost 2 bases, and 9 bases lay in between. The CDR3 DNA follows: TGTGCCAGCAGCTTGGGAGCGGGTACCTACGAGCAGTACTTC. This encodes CASSLGAGTYEQYF.

V gene TRBV6-2 or TRBV6-3 combines with J gene TRBJ1-2; D ambiguous. V gave up 4 bases and J gave up 9 bases, with 21 bases separating them. Per germline, CDR1 MNHEY and CDR2 SVGEGT. This CDR3 is 15 amino acids long. CDR3 nucleotide sequence: TGTGCCAGCAGTTCCGCGGACGGTACCTTCGGGAGCTACACCTTC. Amino acid sequence: CASSSADGTFGSYTF.

This chain joins TRBV5-4 and TRBJ1-1; the D gene is possibly TRBD1 (6 bases). CDR3 length equals 14 residues. Germline V gives CDR1 SGHNT, CDR2 YYREEE (reference sequence). V dropped 0 bases and J dropped 7 bases, with 13 bases sitting between them. CDR3 nucleotide sequence: TGTGCCAGCAGCTTGGCGGCAGGGGAGAGTGAAGCTTTCTTT. Its translation: CASSLAAGESEAFF.

The chain recombines TRBV6-5 with TRBJ2-1, with D perhaps matching TRBD2 (5 bases). This CDR3 has 11 amino acids. Germline V gene sequence: CDR1 MNHEY, CDR2 SVGAGI. Trimming removed 6 bases at V and 9 bases at J, with 9 bases between. The CDR3 DNA follows: TGTGCCAGCAGGCGCCGGGGTGAGCAGTTCTTC. It yields the protein CASRRRGEQFF.

V and J are TRBV6-2 or TRBV6-3 and TRBJ1-5, with no clear D. This CDR3 has 14 residues. Deletions cut 5 bases from V and 4 bases from J, with 12 bases between. CDR1 is MNHEY and CDR2 is SVGEGT in the germline V gene. In DNA, the CDR3 is TGTGCCAGCAGTAAACAGCAGATTAATCAGCCCCAGCATTTT. It encodes CASSKQQINQPQHF.

The gene calls are TRBV2 and TRBJ2-7; possible D gene TRBD2, 7 bases. This CDR3 spans 12 amino acids. With 11 bases removed from V and 4 bases from J, the gap between germline ends came to 15 bases. Germline CDR1 SNHLY, CDR2 FYNNEI. CDR3 loop: CAQGPSGYEQYF. The DNA for the CDR3 is TGTGCCCAGGGGCCTAGCGGTTACGAGCAGTACTTC.